A single sample is the source of the 2 T cell receptor beta chains below, sequenced in a study of radiation and T cells in renal cell carcinoma. The time point is: blood 2 weeks post-SBRT. Treatment described: 15 Gy SBRT to primary tumor, nephrectomy 4 weeks later. TCRdb keeps only in-frame clones here, not all; method: immunoSEQ multiplex PCR. The sample comprises under 150,000 clones, about 81% of which are singletons, and approximately 1.9% rests with the top ten. This material consisted of blood, taken from a patient whose treatment included radiotherapy and nephrectomy. These receptors came from a woman aged 55-69 years with renal cell carcinoma.

The chain employs TRBV27 and TRBJ1-6; 8 bases agree with TRBD1. Unmatched junction bases numbered 16, after V lost 5 bases and J lost 7 bases. The CDR3 runs to 18 residues. Germline assignment: CDR1 MNHEY and CDR2 SMNVEV (reference sequence). The CDR3 reads CASSPQLQRTGINSPLHF. CDR3 in DNA: TGTGCCAGCAGTCCCCAACTTCAACGGACAGGGATCAATTCACCCCTCCACTTT.

The genes are TRBV30 and TRBJ2-1, with TRBD2 matching over 11 bases. The V gene end was trimmed by 5 bases and the J gene end by 8 bases; junction bases not matched to a gene: 8. CDR3 size: 14 residues. The germline V gene encodes CDR1 GTSNPN and CDR2 SVGIG (reference sequence). As DNA, the CDR3 is TGTGCCTGGGGCCTTACTAGCGGGAGTGATGAGCAGTTCTTC. Its protein is CAWGLTSGSDEQFF.